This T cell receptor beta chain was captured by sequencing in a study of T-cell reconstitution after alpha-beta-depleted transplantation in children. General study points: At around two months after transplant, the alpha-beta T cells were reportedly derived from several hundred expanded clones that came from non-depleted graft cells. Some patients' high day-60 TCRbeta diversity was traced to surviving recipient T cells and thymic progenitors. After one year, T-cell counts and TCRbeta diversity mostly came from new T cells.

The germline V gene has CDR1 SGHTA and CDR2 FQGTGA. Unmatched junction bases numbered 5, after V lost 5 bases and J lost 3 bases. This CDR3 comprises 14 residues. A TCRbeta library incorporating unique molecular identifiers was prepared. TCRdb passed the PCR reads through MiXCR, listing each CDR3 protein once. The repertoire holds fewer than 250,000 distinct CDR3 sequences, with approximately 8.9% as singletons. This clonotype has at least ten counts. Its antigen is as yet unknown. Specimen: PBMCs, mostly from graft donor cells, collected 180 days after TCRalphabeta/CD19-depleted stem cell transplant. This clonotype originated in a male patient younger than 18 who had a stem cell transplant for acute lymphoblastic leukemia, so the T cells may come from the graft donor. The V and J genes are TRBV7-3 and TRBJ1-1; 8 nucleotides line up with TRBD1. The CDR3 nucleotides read TGTGCCAGCAGCCGAGGACAGGGCGACACTGAAGCTTTCTTT. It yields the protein CASSRGQGDTEAFF.